Below, one T cell receptor (beta chain) is given with its context. This clonotype appeared a few times. Its specific antigen is unknown. No much larger clonotype is one base removed from it; base qualities were not supplied. The sequencer listed for this sample is Illumina HiSeq 1500. TCRdb's own reprocessing of the public reads used fastp at Q25 and MiXCR and kept productive beta chains. A single entry per CDR3 protein holds the most common genes and DNA from its merged rows. The sample includes fewer than 300,000 distinct CDR3 sequences, with about 26% observed a single time. Approximately 15% of the sample rests with the top ten. This sample was included in a study of T cell repertoires in cytomegalovirus infection (dated by TCRdb to between 2018 and 2020). General notes on the study: Donor HLA type was relevant to the analysis, because carriage of CMV infection together with the matching HLA type was indicated by public TCR beta signatures. Results and caveats for the whole study, not just this receptor: Carriers of CMV infection plus the relevant HLA type were discriminated by the cumulative frequency of public TCR beta family members in the study cohort and in an independent roughly 350-donor cohort. The ex vivo response was dominated by HLA-C-restricted CMV-specific TCR beta clonotypes, which also provided the single most frequent clonotype in two of eight donors.

The cysteine opens and the phenylalanine closes a CDR3 of 15 amino acids. Just the 45-base CDR3 DNA is kept, in frame starting at base 1. Between the V and J ends, shortened by 3 bases and 5 bases respectively, the junction contains 15 bases. CDR1 and CDR2 are drawn from the germline V gene: KGHDR, SFDVKD. This chain is built from TRBV24-1 and TRBJ2-5; the D segment cannot be called with confidence. Material: PBMCs. The source is a human donor in good health (CMV status not recorded). Some clones in this sample may be carry-over from other donors' samples. DNA sequence: TGTGCCACCAGTGATGGCGGTACGGTTAGGGAGACCCAGTACTTC. Translated, this is CATSDGGTVRETQYF.